Below, one T cell receptor (beta chain) is given with its context. The antigen it recognizes is unknown. Base qualities are missing; no much larger clone stands one base away. This record belongs to a study of T cell changes during pregnancy in multiple sclerosis (dated by TCRdb to between 2018 and 2020). Background for the entire study: In women with multiple sclerosis, the researchers looked at how the T cell repertoire shifted as pregnancy progressed.

Library preparation employed the immunoSEQ multiplex PCR assay. In its TCRdb copy, this immuneACCESS table keeps in-frame sequences only and misses some clones. Where compared with another copy, unresolved V genes explain less than half of these, and the others have no known cause. Here the sample has tens of thousands of clones; 85% to 95% occur a single time. The ten most abundant clones make up roughly 0.94% of the sample. V and J are truncated by 5 bases and 2 bases respectively, leaving an intervening sequence of 16 bases. The CDR3 holds 14 amino acids from the cysteine to the phenylalanine. This entry keeps only the CDR3 DNA: 42 bases, framed from base 1. Looking up the germline V gene (reference sequence) yields CDR1 GTSNPN and CDR2 SVGIG.

Sample: peripheral blood, taken in the first trimester of pregnancy. The clonotype comes from a female donor with multiple sclerosis, enrolled in a pregnancy study. This sequence uses TRBV30 and TRBJ2-7, with the D gene not confidently named. CDR3 reads: CAWSPPVSPYEQYF. The bases are TGTGCCTGGTCTCCCCCGGTAAGCCCCTACGAGCAGTACTTC.